The following is a TCR beta chain sequence with its context. This record comes from a study of blood T cell repertoires in COVID-19. Study summary: PBMCs, B-cell-depleted T cells, or T cells were the source of the cDNA or gDNA that made up the material.

This CDR3 has 16 amino acids. Looked up from germline, CDR1 is LGHDT and CDR2 is YNNKEL (reference sequence). Trimming removed 6 bases at V and 5 bases at J, with 22 bases between. Study processing details: Scientists estimated how many nucleated cells there were by amplifying reference gene primers. Repertoires were generated with immunoSEQ multiplex PCR, while TCRdb's copy carries only in-frame clones and drops some. V and J calls and clone size are as listed in that table; D and trimming were resolved from the DNA. The sample consists of approximately 100,000 clones, under 90% of them appearing once.

The source of this sequence is a human donor in a cohort sampled during active or convalescent COVID-19. The chain uses TRBV3-1 (or the pseudogene TRBV3-2) and TRBJ1-1, with TRBD1 as a possible D gene (5 bases). Sequenced material: peripheral blood. The CDR3 loop reads CASRLGKSNRGTEAFF. CDR3 DNA sequence: TGTGCCAGCAGGCTTGGCAAAAGTAACCGGGGGACTGAAGCTTTCTTT.